This TCR beta chain was identified during a study of T cells after yellow fever vaccination. This clonotype showed up many times. Its antigen is not known. Findings of the study overall: Clones that expanded after primary vaccination mostly reappeared after the booster (over 95% CD4, 80% to 90% CD8).

Universal primer sites and UMIs were introduced during 5'RACE template-switching synthesis of TCR cDNA. TCRdb reprocessed the 5' RACE reads via MiXCR and lists one record per CDR3 protein. The top ten hold around 3.5% of the sample, which has some 300,000 distinct CDR3 sequences, approximately 10% seen once. This CDR3 region has 19 residues. Trimming cost V 1 base and J 3 bases, with 25 bases left between them. Germline V gives CDR1 SGHRS, CDR2 YFSETQ. The chain combines TRBV5-1 with TRBJ1-1; D perhaps matches TRBD1 (6 bases). The receptor was isolated from a man between 18 and 35 years old who received the YFV17D yellow fever vaccine. The material sequenced was CD4+ T cells sorted from PBMCs, taken 5 days after the yellow fever booster vaccination. The DNA for the CDR3 is TGCGCCAGCAGCTTGTGGCCTTCGACAGGCAGGTGGTCGGACACTGAAGCTTTCTTT. This encodes CASSLWPSTGRWSDTEAFF.